This is a list of T cell receptor beta chains from one sample in a study of T-cell reconstitution after alpha-beta-depleted transplantation in children. TCRdb reprocessed the PCR reads via MiXCR and lists one record per CDR3 protein. The data hold 750,000 to 950,000 distinct CDR3 sequences, with roughly 16% observed a single time. Specimen: PBMCs, mostly from graft donor cells, collected 360 days after TCRalphabeta/CD19-depleted stem cell transplant. The receptors originated from a male patient younger than 18 who had a stem cell transplant for acute lymphoblastic leukemia, so the T cells may come from the graft donor. Each CDR3 is given with its conserved first and last residue. D genes are given only for firm matches. Only some rows state a clone size, as once, few, many or a class for expanded clones.

size	D	V	J	CDR3	DNA
few	TRBD1	TRBV19	TRBJ1-1	CASVGDRPNTEAFF	TGTGCCAGTGTTGGGGACAGGCCTAACACTGAAGCTTTCTTT
-	-	TRBV7-9	TRBJ2-3	CASSLEGQRFTDTQYF	TGTGCCAGCAGCTTAGAGGGCCAGCGGTTCACAGATACGCAGTATTTT
-	-	TRBV19	TRBJ2-1	CASSIEYGNLNEQFF	TGTGCCAGTAGTATAGAATACGGGAACCTAAATGAGCAGTTCTTC
-	-	TRBV6-5	TRBJ2-1	CASKNGALEFF	TGTGCCAGCAAGAACGGGGCGTTAGAGTTCTTC
-	TRBD2	TRBV29-1	TRBJ2-7	CSVEVRSPGLAGYEQYF	TGCAGCGTTGAAGTTCGATCTCCGGGACTAGCCGGGTACGAGCAGTACTTC
few	-	TRBV4-1	TRBJ2-1	CASSQEVIPYNEQFF	TGCGCCAGCAGCCAAGAGGTAATCCCCTACAATGAGCAGTTCTTC
many	-	TRBV6-6	TRBJ2-7	CASTGGAYYEQYF	TGTGCCAGCACCGGGGGTGCCTACTACGAGCAGTACTTC
-	TRBD2	TRBV20-1	TRBJ2-5	CSATGRKLALQETQYF	TGCAGTGCCACCGGAAGGAAACTAGCGCTACAAGAGACCCAGTACTTC
-	TRBD1	TRBV15	TRBJ1-2	CATSRETGTGAVYGYTF	TGTGCCACCAGCAGAGAGACGGGGACAGGGGCAGTCTATGGCTACACCTTC
-	TRBD2	TRBV7-6	TRBJ2-3	CASSPQTSGNTDTQYF	TGTGCCAGCAGCCCACAGACTAGCGGGAACACAGATACGCAGTATTTT
many	-	TRBV11-2	TRBJ1-1	CASRSRGGEAFF	TGTGCCAGCAGGTCGAGGGGTGGTGAAGCTTTCTTT
few	-	TRBV12-3/TRBV12-4	TRBJ2-7	CASSSQGGEQYF	TGTGCCAGCAGTTCGCAGGGCGGGGAGCAGTACTTC
-	-	TRBV25-1	TRBJ2-7	CASSVGHYEQYF	TGTGCCAGCAGTGTGGGCCACTACGAGCAGTACTTC
few	-	TRBV18	TRBJ1-1	CASSYGGHSNTEAFF	TGTGCCAGCTCCTATGGGGGGCACTCGAACACTGAAGCTTTCTTT
-	-	TRBV7-3	TRBJ2-2	CASSKTDTNTGELFF	TGTGCCAGCAGCAAGACTGACACGAACACCGGGGAGCTGTTTTTT
-	-	TRBV27	TRBJ2-7	CASSTRWSSYEQYF	TGTGCCAGCAGTACACGGTGGAGCTCCTACGAGCAGTACTTC
-	-	TRBV4-2	TRBJ2-7	CASSQPSSQTYEQYF	TGTGCCAGCAGCCAACCTAGCAGTCAAACCTACGAGCAGTACTTC
-	TRBD1	TRBV18	TRBJ2-4	CASSTGQNIQYF	TGTGCCAGCTCAACGGGACAGAACATTCAGTACTTC
-	-	TRBV9	TRBJ2-7	CASSVDYLSYEQYF	TGTGCCAGCAGCGTAGATTACCTATCCTACGAGCAGTACTTC
-	-	TRBV29-1	TRBJ2-7	CSVVGSGTYEQYF	TGCAGCGTTGTCGGGTCAGGAACGTACGAGCAGTACTTC
few	TRBD1	TRBV12-3/TRBV12-4	TRBJ1-4	CASSPGDSGEKLFF	TGTGCCAGCAGTCCTGGGGACAGCGGAGAAAAACTGTTTTTT
-	TRBD2	TRBV2	TRBJ2-1	CASITSGNSNEQFF	TGTGCCAGCATCACTAGCGGGAACTCAAATGAGCAGTTCTTC
-	TRBD2	TRBV5-4	TRBJ2-2	CASSSGTMNTGELFF	TGTGCCAGCAGCTCCGGGACTATGAACACCGGGGAGCTGTTTTTT
few	-	TRBV18	TRBJ2-7	CASSGSGDYEQYF	TGTGCCAGCTCAGGATCGGGTGATTACGAGCAGTACTTC
-	-	TRBV11-2	TRBJ1-2	CASSYLNSGILWGGYTF	TGTGCCAGCAGCTACTTAAATTCCGGGATCCTATGGGGTGGCTACACCTTC
-	-	TRBV5-5	TRBJ1-2	CASSPDRSFYGYTF	TGTGCCAGCAGCCCAGACAGAAGTTTCTATGGCTACACCTTC
many	-	TRBV3-1	TRBJ1-2	CASSQDRVGYGYTF	TGTGCCAGCAGCCAAGACAGGGTCGGCTATGGCTACACCTTC
-	TRBD2	TRBV4-1	TRBJ2-5	CASSQGLAGGGTQYF	TGCGCCAGCAGCCAGGGACTAGCGGGAGGAGGAACCCAGTACTTC
few	-	TRBV20-1	TRBJ2-5	CSAKLQETQYF	TGCAGTGCTAAGTTACAAGAGACCCAGTACTTC
few	TRBD2	TRBV7-2	TRBJ2-4	CASSLGGGRGAKNIQYF	TGTGCCAGCAGCTTAGGAGGCGGGAGGGGAGCCAAAAACATTCAGTACTTC
few	-	TRBV20-1	TRBJ1-4	CSATLGTAGNEKLFF	TGCAGTGCTACCCTCGGGACCGCCGGGAATGAAAAACTGTTTTTT
-	-	TRBV5-1	TRBJ2-1	CASSLALGVNNEQFF	TGCGCCAGCAGCCTAGCCTTGGGGGTCAACAATGAGCAGTTCTTC
-	-	TRBV11-1	TRBJ2-3	CAAPGFSSTDTQYF	TGTGCCGCCCCCGGGTTCTCTAGCACAGATACGCAGTATTTT
few	-	TRBV29-1	TRBJ2-6	CSVAGLSGANVLTF	TGCAGCGTTGCAGGCCTCTCTGGGGCCAACGTCCTGACTTTC
-	-	TRBV10-3	TRBJ2-3	CAISELGSTDTQYF	TGTGCCATCAGTGAGCTCGGATCCACAGATACGCAGTATTTT
-	-	TRBV7-9	TRBJ1-4	CASSLATQEKLFF	TGTGCCAGCAGCTTGGCCACACAAGAAAAACTGTTTTTT
-	-	TRBV27	TRBJ1-1	CASSLYWPTEAFF	TGTGCCAGCAGTTTATACTGGCCGACTGAAGCTTTCTTT
-	-	TRBV5-6	TRBJ2-7	CASSLAWGELIYEQYF	TGTGCCAGCAGCTTGGCTTGGGGGGAGCTCATCTACGAGCAGTACTTC
few	TRBD1	TRBV20-1	TRBJ1-2	CSARDRRTGGNYGYTF	TGCAGTGCTAGAGATCGTAGGACAGGGGGCAACTATGGCTACACCTTC
many	TRBD1	TRBV29-1	TRBJ2-2	CSVGGQGNTGELFF	TGCAGCGTTGGGGGACAGGGGAACACCGGGGAGCTGTTTTTT